The entry below describes one T cell receptor beta chain. The data derive from a study of beta chain features in type 1 diabetes. Expressed TCRB transcripts got sequenced, as all isolated RNA was reverse transcribed. TCRdb keeps only in-frame clones here, not all; method: immunoSEQ multiplex PCR. The profile shows 970,000 or so clones, roughly 15% of them singletons. CDR3 length: 14 amino acids. Between the trimmed V and J ends, which lost 3 bases and 2 bases, there was a span of 11 bases. Per the germline V gene, CDR1 is KGHSH and CDR2 is LQKENI. V gene TRBV18 combines with J gene TRBJ2-7; maybe TRBD1 (5 bases). The TCR sequence derives from a woman aged 18-30 years in good health. Input material: naive CD4+ T cells from blood. CDR3 in DNA: TGTGCCAGCTCACCGGGGCCTCTCCCCTACGAGCAGTACTTC. Residues: CASSPGPLPYEQYF.